Below, 5 T cell receptor beta chains from the same sample are listed, as sequenced in a study of T cells after yellow fever vaccination. TCRdb fed the 5' RACE reads into MiXCR, producing one record per CDR3 protein. The sample has about 350,000 distinct CDR3 sequences, 11% seen once; the top ten hold around 18%. The starting material was PBMCs, obtained on the day of the first yellow fever vaccination. The receptor set was obtained from a man aged 18 to 29 who received the YFV17D yellow fever vaccine.

This clonotype was observed a few times. This chain uses TRBV5-1 with TRBJ2-5; weak D call: TRBD1 (5 bases). The CDR3 loop spans 15 amino acids. Looked up from germline, CDR1 is SGHRS and CDR2 is YFSETQ. Trimming took 2 bases from V and 5 from J, leaving 16 bases between them. CDR3 nucleotide sequence: TGCGCCAGCAGCTTCGGACCCCCCCCAGGGGAGACCCAGTACTTC. Translating it yields CASSFGPPPGETQYF.

This clonotype was found many times. This chain uses TRBV5-6 with TRBJ2-6; no clear D gene. The CDR3 extends over 15 amino acids. Between the trimmed V and J ends, which lost 0 bases and 1 base, there was a span of 5 bases. CDR1 SGHDT and CDR2 YYEEEE come from the germline V gene. Here the CDR3 DNA reads TGTGCCAGCAGCTTGGGCGTATCTGGGGCCAACGTCCTGACTTTC. Translated: CASSLGVSGANVLTF.

This clonotype came up a few times. V and J are TRBV27 and TRBJ2-5; 15 positions match TRBD2. The V and J ends lost 6 bases and 2 bases, in that order; junction bases with no gene match: 10. This CDR3 comprises 18 residues. CDR1 and CDR2 from the germline V gene are MNHEY and SMNVEV (reference sequence). The DNA for the CDR3 is TGTGCCAGCAGCTACACCCCGGGACTAGCGGGGGGACAAGAGACCCAGTACTTC. It yields the protein CASSYTPGLAGGQETQYF.

There are a few counts of this clonotype. The chain links TRBV20-1 to TRBJ2-5; D is unclear. V gave up 6 bases and J gave up 5 bases, with 10 bases separating them. The CDR3 loop spans 11 amino acids. Germline V gives CDR1 DFQATT, CDR2 SNEGSKA (reference sequence). CDR3 nucleotides: TGCAGTGCGCCCGGCGGTGAGACCCAGTACTTC. It specifies CSAPGGETQYF.

This clonotype has at least ten counts. This sequence joins TRBV5-5 and TRBJ2-3, with unresolved D. V was trimmed by 2 bases and J by 5 bases, leaving 6 bases between them. Germline V CDR1 and CDR2: SGHKS, YYEKEE (reference sequence). The CDR3 totals 12 residues. In nucleotides, the CDR3 is TGTGCCAGCAGCTTATCTGGAGATACGCAGTATTTT. It is translated as CASSLSGDTQYF. The variable domain in full, with the rest retrieved from reference TRBV5-5 and TRBJ2-3, is DAGVTQSPTHLIKTRGQQVTLRCSPISGHKSVSWYQQVLGQGPQFIFQYYEKEERGRGNFPDRFSARQFPNYSSELNVNALLLGDSALYLCASSLSGDTQYFGPGTRLTVL.